The 7 T cell receptor beta chains presented below share a single source sample, sequenced in a study of blood T cells in healthy people across ages. A second roughly 6 to 11 cycle PCR used barcoded and J-beta primers. TCRdb independently ran MiXCR on the 5' RACE reads; one entry per CDR3 protein. The profile shows nearly 1 million distinct CDR3 sequences, roughly half of them singletons. The sample was blood. These TCRs come from a woman aged 55-69 years in good health.

This rearrangement joins TRBV19 to TRBJ2-7; possibly TRBD1 for D (5 bases). This CDR3 region has 10 residues. V was cut by 11 bases and J by 9 bases, with 14 bases left in between. Per germline, CDR1 LNHDA and CDR2 SQIVND (reference sequence). CDR3 sequence reads: CAGPPQGQYF. CDR3 DNA sequence: TGTGCCGGTCCCCCCCAGGGGCAGTACTTC.

This chain joins TRBV20-1 and TRBJ2-5; 9 bases align to TRBD1. The J call may not be correct, given that the DNA end is closer to TRBJ2-7. This CDR3 has 14 residues. Germline CDR1 is DFQATT and CDR2 is SNEGSKA (reference sequence). This CDR3 is CSAEDGTGLSEQYF. In nucleotides, the CDR3 is TGCAGTGCCGAGGACGGGACAGGGCTGAGCGAGCAGTACTTC.

This clonotype was seen repeatedly, ten times or more. The chain employs TRBV5-1 and TRBJ2-3; D unresolved. The CDR3 has 15 amino acids. Trimming stripped 4 bases from V and 1 base from J, with 13 bases between. The germline gives CDR1 SGHRS, CDR2 YFSETQ. The CDR3 here is CASSPFGVGTDTQYF. The CDR3 DNA reads TGCGCCAGCAGCCCCTTTGGAGTGGGCACAGATACGCAGTATTTT.

The gene calls are TRBV7-9 and TRBJ2-1, with D unclear. Trimming removed 5 bases at V and 9 bases at J, with 11 bases between. This CDR3 region has 12 residues. Germline CDR1 reads SEHNR; CDR2 reads FQNEAQ (reference sequence). CDR3: CASSTITGEQFF. CDR3 DNA: TGTGCCAGCAGCACAATCACGGGTGAGCAGTTCTTC.

The rearrangement links TRBV12-3 or TRBV12-4 to TRBJ2-4; TRBD2 aligns across 9 bases. The end of the DNA aligns better with TRBJ2-7, so the J call may be wrong. The CDR3 is 14 residues long. The CDR3 DNA follows: TGTGCCAGCACGGCTAGCGGGATGGGGATCGAGCAGTACTTC. It specifies CASTASGMGIEQYF.

This clonotype was observed a handful of times. The chain is built from TRBV6-5 and TRBJ1-5, with D hard to call. The germline gives CDR1 MNHEY, CDR2 SVGAGI. CDR3 length: 17 amino acids. Trimming removed 2 bases from V and 5 bases from J, with 19 bases in between. The CDR3 DNA is TGTGCCAGCAGTTACATTACGTTGGCTCAGGATTATCAGCCCCAGCATTTT. Residues: CASSYITLAQDYQPQHF.

The J gene is TRBJ2-5, the V gene TRBV7-9, with no clear D. The CDR3 runs 12 residues. Per germline, CDR1 SEHNR and CDR2 FQNEAQ (reference sequence). Trimming pared 5 bases from V and 11 bases from J, leaving 15 bases between. The DNA of the CDR3 is TGTGCCAGCAGCCCATATTACAATGAGCAGTACTTC. Its protein product is CASSPYYNEQYF.